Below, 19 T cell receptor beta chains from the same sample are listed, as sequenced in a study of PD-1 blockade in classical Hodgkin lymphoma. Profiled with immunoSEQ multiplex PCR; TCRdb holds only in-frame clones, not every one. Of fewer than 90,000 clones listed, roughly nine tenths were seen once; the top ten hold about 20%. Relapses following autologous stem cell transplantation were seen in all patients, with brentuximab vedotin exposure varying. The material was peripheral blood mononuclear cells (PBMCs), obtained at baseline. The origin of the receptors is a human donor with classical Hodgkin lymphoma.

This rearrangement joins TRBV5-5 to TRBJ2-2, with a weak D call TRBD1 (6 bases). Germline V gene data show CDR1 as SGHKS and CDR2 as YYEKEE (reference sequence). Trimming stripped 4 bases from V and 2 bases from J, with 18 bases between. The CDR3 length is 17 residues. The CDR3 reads CASSGPLKGQNTGELFF. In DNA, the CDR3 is TGTGCCAGCAGCGGGCCCTTGAAGGGACAAAACACCGGGGAGCTGTTTTTT.

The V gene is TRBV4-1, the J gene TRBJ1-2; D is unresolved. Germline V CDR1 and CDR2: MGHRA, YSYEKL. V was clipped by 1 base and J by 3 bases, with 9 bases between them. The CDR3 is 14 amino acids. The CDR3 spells CASSQGRRDYGYTF. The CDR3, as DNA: TGCGCCAGCAGCCAAGGGAGACGGGACTATGGCTACACCTTC.

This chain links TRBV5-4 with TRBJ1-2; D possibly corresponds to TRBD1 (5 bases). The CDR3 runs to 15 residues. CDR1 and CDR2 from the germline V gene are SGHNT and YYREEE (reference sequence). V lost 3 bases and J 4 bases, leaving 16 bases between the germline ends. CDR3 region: CASSWTFTGSYGYTF. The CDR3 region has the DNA TGTGCCAGCAGCTGGACTTTTACAGGCTCCTATGGCTACACCTTC.

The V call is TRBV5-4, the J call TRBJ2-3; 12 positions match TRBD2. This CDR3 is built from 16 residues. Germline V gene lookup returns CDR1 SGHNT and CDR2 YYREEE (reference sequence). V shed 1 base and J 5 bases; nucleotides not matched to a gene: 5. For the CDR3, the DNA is TGTGCCAGCAGCTTGATTCTAGCGGGAGGGATAGATACGCAGTATTTT. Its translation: CASSLILAGGIDTQYF.

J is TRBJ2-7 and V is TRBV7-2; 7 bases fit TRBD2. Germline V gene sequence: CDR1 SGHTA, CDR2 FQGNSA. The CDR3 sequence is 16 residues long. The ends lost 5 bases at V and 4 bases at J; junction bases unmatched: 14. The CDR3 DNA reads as TGTGCCAGCAGCCCAGCCCGGGGAGGGTGGGTTTACGAGCAGTACTTC. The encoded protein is CASSPARGGWVYEQYF.

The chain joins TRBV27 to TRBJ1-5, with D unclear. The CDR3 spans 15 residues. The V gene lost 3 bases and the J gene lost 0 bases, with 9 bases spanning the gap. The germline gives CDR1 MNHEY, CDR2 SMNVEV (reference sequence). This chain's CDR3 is CASSFIENSNQPQHF. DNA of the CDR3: TGTGCCAGCAGTTTTATAGAAAATAGCAATCAGCCCCAGCATTTT.

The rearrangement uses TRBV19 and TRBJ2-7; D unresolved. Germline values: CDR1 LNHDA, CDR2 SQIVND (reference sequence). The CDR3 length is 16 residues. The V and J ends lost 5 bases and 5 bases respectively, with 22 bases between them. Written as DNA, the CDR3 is TGTGCCAGTAGTGTGAGACACCATACGTCGACTCACGAGCAGTACTTC. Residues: CASSVRHHTSTHEQYF.

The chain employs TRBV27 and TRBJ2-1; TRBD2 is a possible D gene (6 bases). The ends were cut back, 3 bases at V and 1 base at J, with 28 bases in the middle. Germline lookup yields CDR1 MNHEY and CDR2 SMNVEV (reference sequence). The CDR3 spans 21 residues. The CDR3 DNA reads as TGTGCCAGCAGTTTTCTCAAAATAAACCCCCCGGGAGCTCGTTCCTACAATGAGCAGTTCTTC. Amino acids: CASSFLKINPPGARSYNEQFF.

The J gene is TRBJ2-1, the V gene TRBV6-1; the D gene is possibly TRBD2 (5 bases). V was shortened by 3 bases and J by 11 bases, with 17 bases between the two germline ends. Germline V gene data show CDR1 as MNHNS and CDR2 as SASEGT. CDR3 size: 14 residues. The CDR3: CASSDYEIVAKQFF. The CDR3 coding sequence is TGTGCCAGCAGTGACTACGAGATAGTAGCGAAGCAGTTCTTC.

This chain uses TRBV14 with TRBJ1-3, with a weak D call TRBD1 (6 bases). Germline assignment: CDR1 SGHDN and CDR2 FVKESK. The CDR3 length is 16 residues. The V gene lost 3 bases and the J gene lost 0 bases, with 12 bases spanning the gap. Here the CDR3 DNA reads TGTGCCAGCAGCCAGGCTACAGGGAGCTCTGGAAACACCATATATTTT. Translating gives CASSQATGSSGNTIYF.

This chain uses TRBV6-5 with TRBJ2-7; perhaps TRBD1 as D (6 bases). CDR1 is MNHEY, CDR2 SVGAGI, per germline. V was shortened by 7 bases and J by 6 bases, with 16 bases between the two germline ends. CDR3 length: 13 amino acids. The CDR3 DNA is TGTGCCAGCACCCTTGGGGCAGGGGTCGAGCAGTACTTC. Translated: CASTLGAGVEQYF.

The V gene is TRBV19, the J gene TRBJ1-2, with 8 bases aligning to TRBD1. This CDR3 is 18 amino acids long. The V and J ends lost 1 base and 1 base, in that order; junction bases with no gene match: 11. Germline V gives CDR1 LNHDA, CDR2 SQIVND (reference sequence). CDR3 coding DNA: TGTGCCAGTAGTATAGGGTTCCGGCGGGACAGGTTTAACTATGGCTACACCTTC. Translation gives CASSIGFRRDRFNYGYTF.

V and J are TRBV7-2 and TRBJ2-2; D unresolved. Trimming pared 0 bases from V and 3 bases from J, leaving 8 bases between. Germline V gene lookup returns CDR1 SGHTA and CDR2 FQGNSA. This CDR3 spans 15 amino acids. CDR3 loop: CASSLAGSDTGELFF. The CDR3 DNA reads TGTGCCAGCAGCTTAGCGGGTTCGGACACCGGGGAGCTGTTTTTT. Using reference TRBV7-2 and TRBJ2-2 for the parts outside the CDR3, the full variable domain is GAGVSQSPSNKVTEKGKDVELRCDPISGHTALYWYRQSLGQGLEFLIYFQGNSAPDKSGLPSDRFSAERTGGSVSTLTIQRTQQEDSAVYLCASSLAGSDTGELFFGEGSRLTVL.

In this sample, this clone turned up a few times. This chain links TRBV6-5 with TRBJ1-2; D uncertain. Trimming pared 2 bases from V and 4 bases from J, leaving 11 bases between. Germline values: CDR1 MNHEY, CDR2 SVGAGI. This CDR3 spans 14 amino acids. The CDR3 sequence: CASSYRDNPYGYTF. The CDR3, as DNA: TGTGCCAGCAGTTACAGGGATAATCCCTATGGCTACACCTTC.

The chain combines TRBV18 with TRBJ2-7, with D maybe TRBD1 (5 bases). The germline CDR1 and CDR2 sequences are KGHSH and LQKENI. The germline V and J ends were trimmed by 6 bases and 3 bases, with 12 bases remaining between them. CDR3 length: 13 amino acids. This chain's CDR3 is CASSTEGDYEQYF. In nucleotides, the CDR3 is TGTGCCAGCTCGACCGAAGGGGACTACGAGCAGTACTTC.

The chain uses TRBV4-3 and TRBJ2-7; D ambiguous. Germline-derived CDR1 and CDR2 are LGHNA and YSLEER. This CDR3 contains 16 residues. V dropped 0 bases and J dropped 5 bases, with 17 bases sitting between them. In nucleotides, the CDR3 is TGCGCCAGCAGCCAAGAGGTAGGACCAACCCCGGACGAGCAGTACTTC. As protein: CASSQEVGPTPDEQYF.

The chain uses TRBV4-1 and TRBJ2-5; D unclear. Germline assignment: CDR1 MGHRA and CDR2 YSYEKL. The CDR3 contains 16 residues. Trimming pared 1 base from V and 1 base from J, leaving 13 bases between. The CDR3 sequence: CASSQGPHTSQETQYF. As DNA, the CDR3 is TGCGCCAGCAGCCAAGGTCCCCACACATCCCAAGAGACCCAGTACTTC.

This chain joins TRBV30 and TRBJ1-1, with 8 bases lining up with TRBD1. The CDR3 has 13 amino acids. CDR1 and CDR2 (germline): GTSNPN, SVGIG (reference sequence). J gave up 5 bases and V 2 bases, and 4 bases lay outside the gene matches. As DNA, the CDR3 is TGTGCCTGGAGTTGGGACAGGAGAACTGAAGCTTTCTTT. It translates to CAWSWDRRTEAFF.

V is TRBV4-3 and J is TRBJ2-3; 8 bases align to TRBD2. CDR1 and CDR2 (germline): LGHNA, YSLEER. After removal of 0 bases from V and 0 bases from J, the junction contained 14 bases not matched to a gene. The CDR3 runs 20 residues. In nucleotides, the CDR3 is TGCGCCAGCAGCCAAGATTTGGTCGGGAGGGGACGCACTAGCACAGATACGCAGTATTTT. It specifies CASSQDLVGRGRTSTDTQYF.